The next 4 T cell receptor beta chains were all read from a single sample in a study of memory CD4+ T cells and cytomegalovirus serostatus. The data were produced by immunoSEQ multiplex PCR, yet TCRdb's version contains in-frame clones alone and is incomplete. The sample consists of about 25,000 clones, approximately 75% of them appearing once. The sort gate was single viable CD3+CD4+CD8-CD45RO+ cells for memory CD4+ T cells. The sequencing input was memory CD4+ T cells from blood. Receptors were obtained from an adult in good health and CMV-seronegative.

This clone turned up a few times. The J gene is TRBJ1-1, the V gene TRBV5-4, with D perhaps TRBD1 (6 bases). The germline gives CDR1 SGHNT, CDR2 YYREEE (reference sequence). This CDR3 has 14 residues. V lost 2 bases, J lost 0 bases, and 8 bases lay in between. The CDR3 nucleotides read TGTGCCAGCAGCTTCACAGGGATGAACACTGAAGCTTTCTTT. This gives the protein CASSFTGMNTEAFF.

The chain is built from TRBV20-1 and TRBJ2-3; no clear D gene. Germline CDR1 and CDR2: DFQATT and SNEGSKA (reference sequence). Trimming removed 1 base at V and 7 bases at J, with 6 bases between. This CDR3 is built from 11 residues. The CDR3 spells CSARAPNTQYF. As DNA, the CDR3 is TGCAGTGCTAGAGCCCCAAATACGCAGTATTTT.

CDR3 protein: CASSPSRDRDPLETQYF. CDR3 bases: TGTGCCAGCTCCCCATCGCGGGACAGGGATCCCCTCGAGACCCAGTACTTC. This chain uses TRBV7-9 with TRBJ2-5; 9 bases match TRBD1. Per germline, CDR1 SEHNR and CDR2 FQNEAQ (reference sequence). Unmatched junction bases numbered 18, after V lost 8 bases and J lost 5 bases. There are 17 residues in the CDR3.

This clone was observed a few times. The chain joins TRBV20-1 to TRBJ1-2, with D hard to call. Deletions cut 4 bases from V and 4 bases from J, with 7 bases between. The CDR3 has 11 amino acids. Germline loops: CDR1 DFQATT, CDR2 SNEGSKA (reference sequence). In nucleotides, the CDR3 is TGCAGTGCTACCGCCCCCTATGGCTACACCTTC. This sequence encodes CSATAPYGYTF.